Below, 13 T cell receptor beta chains from the same sample are listed, as sequenced in a study of T cell responses to AZD1222 COVID-19 vaccine. Produced via immunoSEQ multiplex PCR; TCRdb's table is partial and in-frame only. The data hold about 130,000 clones, with about nine tenths observed a single time. This specimen was peripheral blood, taken on day 0 of AZD1222 vaccination. Receptors were obtained from an adult in good health.

The chain has TRBV6-6 and TRBJ1-4; maybe TRBD1 (5 bases). Germline CDR1 and CDR2: MNHNY and SVGAGI (reference sequence). This CDR3 spans 15 amino acids. Trimming removed 2 bases from V and 3 bases from J, with 10 bases in between. For the CDR3, the DNA is TGTGCCAGCAGTTACGAGGACACCTCTAATGAAAAACTGTTTTTT. Translated: CASSYEDTSNEKLFF.

The chain links TRBV19 to TRBJ1-6; perhaps TRBD1 as D (6 bases). There are 14 residues in the CDR3. V shed 1 base and J shed 10 bases, with 11 bases lying between them. Germline CDR1 reads LNHDA; CDR2 reads SQIVND (reference sequence). The CDR3, as DNA: TGTGCCAGTAGTATAGGCAGGGGCGGGTCACCCCTCCACTTT. Translating it yields CASSIGRGGSPLHF.

The table lists this clone with a few counts. The chain is built from TRBV18 and TRBJ1-1, with TRBD1 matching 10 bases. Germline assignment: CDR1 KGHSH and CDR2 LQKENI. Unmatched junction bases numbered 8, after V lost 4 bases and J lost 0 bases. The CDR3 contains 17 residues. The CDR3 region has the DNA TGTGCCAGCTCACTTTCCGGGACAGGGGTGATGAACACTGAAGCTTTCTTT. This gives the protein CASSLSGTGVMNTEAFF.

V and J are TRBV10-3 and TRBJ1-2; the D is unclear. V lost 6 bases, J lost 0 bases, and 11 bases lay in between. Germline V gene data show CDR1 as ENHRY and CDR2 as SYGVKD. This CDR3 has 14 amino acids. The CDR3 sequence: CAISDAGTNYGYTF. CDR3 sequence (DNA): TGTGCCATCAGCGACGCTGGGACTAACTATGGCTACACCTTC.

The chain recombines TRBV6-1 with TRBJ2-2; perhaps TRBD1 as D (6 bases). The CDR3 has 15 residues. Germline loops: CDR1 MNHNS, CDR2 SASEGT. The V end was cut by 3 bases, the J end by 3 bases, with 11 bases between. CDR3 in amino acids: CASSDARQDTGELFF. In DNA, the CDR3 is TGTGCCAGCAGTGATGCTCGACAGGACACCGGGGAGCTGTTTTTT.

J is TRBJ2-6 and V is TRBV27, with D hard to call. Trimming shortened V by 2 bases and J by 0 bases, and 8 bases separated the two germline ends. The CDR3 consists of 16 residues. Germline-derived CDR1 and CDR2 are MNHEY and SMNVEV (reference sequence). This CDR3 reads CASSLMTTSGANVLTF. CDR3 bases: TGTGCCAGCAGTTTAATGACAACCTCTGGGGCCAACGTCCTGACTTTC.

The rearrangement links TRBV29-1 to TRBJ1-1, with D possibly TRBD1 on 5 matching bases. The CDR3 spans 10 residues. Trimming removed 7 bases from V and 6 bases from J, with 9 bases in between. Germline CDR1 is SQVTM and CDR2 is ANQGSEA. The CDR3 spells CSGDGSEAFF. DNA for the CDR3: TGCAGCGGGGACGGCTCTGAAGCTTTCTTT.

The chain couples TRBV9 to TRBJ1-2; D gene unclear. The CDR3 is made up of 13 amino acids. V was shortened by 4 bases and J by 13 bases, with 20 bases between the two germline ends. Germline V gene data show CDR1 as SGDLS and CDR2 as YYNGEE. The CDR3 DNA follows: TGTGCCAGCAGCCCAGTAGAAGGAATTCTGTCCACCTTC. It is translated as CASSPVEGILSTF.

V is TRBV27 and J is TRBJ2-7; 10 bases align to TRBD1. Germline CDR1 MNHEY, CDR2 SMNVEV (reference sequence). The CDR3 has 14 amino acids. The V segment lost 3 bases and the J segment 4 bases; nucleotides outside the gene matches: 3. The CDR3 loop is CASSFRTGGYEQYF. The CDR3 DNA follows: TGTGCCAGCAGTTTTCGGACAGGGGGTTACGAGCAGTACTTC.

This sequence joins TRBV6-2 or TRBV6-3 and TRBJ1-1; D perhaps matches TRBD1 (5 bases). Trimming took 4 bases from V and 5 from J, leaving 11 bases between them. In germline, CDR1 is MNHEY, CDR2 SVGEGT. This CDR3 spans 13 amino acids. This CDR3 is CASSFRDQTEAFF. The CDR3 DNA follows: TGTGCCAGCAGTTTCCGGGACCAAACTGAAGCTTTCTTT.

This chain uses TRBV5-3 with TRBJ1-5, with a possible D match to TRBD1 (5 bases). TRBV5-3 is recorded as an ORF, its role being uncertain. This CDR3 comprises 15 residues. V shed 6 bases and J shed 5 bases, with 18 bases lying between them. CDR3 sequence reads: CARTGGDRYHQPQHF. The CDR3 bases are TGTGCCAGAACCGGGGGAGACAGATACCATCAGCCCCAGCATTTT.

V gene TRBV12-3 or TRBV12-4 combines with J gene TRBJ1-4, with D uncertain. There are 13 residues in the CDR3. The V end lost 6 bases, the J end lost 2 bases, and 7 bases lay between the germline ends. The CDR3 DNA reads as TGTGCCAGCAGGAACTGGACTAATGAAAAACTGTTTTTT. This sequence encodes CASRNWTNEKLFF.

V gene TRBV6-2 or TRBV6-3 combines with J gene TRBJ2-5; 9 bases are a match to TRBD2. This CDR3 spans 14 amino acids. V trimming: 6 bases; J trimming: 5 bases; junction bases outside the gene matches: 7. Per germline, CDR1 MNHEY and CDR2 SVGEGT. The CDR3 nucleotides read TGTGCCAGCAGCCGCAGCGGGGGGCGGGAGACCCAGTACTTC. Translation gives CASSRSGGRETQYF.